One and the same sample provided the 14 T cell receptor beta chains below, sequenced in a study of blood T cell repertoires in COVID-19. Clones were sequenced by immunoSEQ multiplex PCR, and TCRdb holds only the in-frame ones, with some missing. The sample has fewer than 700,000 clones, roughly 91% seen once. Sequenced: peripheral blood. Receptors originate from a woman in her forties or fifties with COVID-19, enrolled during active disease.

This clone has only a few counts. The J gene is TRBJ2-2, the V gene TRBV6-2 or TRBV6-3, with D uncertain. CDR1 and CDR2 (germline): MNHEY, SVGEGT. V was cut by 2 bases and J by 7 bases, with 5 bases left in between. The CDR3 contains 12 residues. The CDR3 sequence: CASSYPRGELFF. DNA of the CDR3: TGTGCCAGCAGTTACCCTCGCGGGGAGCTGTTTTTT.

The chain is built from TRBV28 and TRBJ2-3; D may be TRBD1 (5 bases). The germline gives CDR1 MDHEN, CDR2 SYDVKM. V was clipped by 4 bases and J by 1 base, with 15 bases between them. The CDR3 is 16 amino acids. In DNA form, the CDR3 reads TGTGCCAGCAGTTGGATTTGGACAACCCGCACAGATACGCAGTATTTT. The encoded protein is CASSWIWTTRTDTQYF.

The gene calls are TRBV7-9 and TRBJ1-6, with D hard to call. Trimming pared 7 bases from V and 7 bases from J, leaving 14 bases between. Germline CDR1 reads SEHNR; CDR2 reads FQNEAQ (reference sequence). This CDR3 is built from 14 residues. In DNA form, the CDR3 reads TGTGCCAGCATGGAGTCCTACCCGAATTCACCCCTCCACTTT. Residues: CASMESYPNSPLHF.

The chain employs TRBV29-1 and TRBJ2-3; TRBD2 is a possible D gene (6 bases). The V end lost 8 bases, the J end lost 5 bases, and 23 bases lay between the germline ends. CDR1 is SQVTM and CDR2 is ANQGSEA in the germline V gene. The CDR3 has 15 amino acids. The CDR3 nucleotides read TGCAGCTCCCAGGTGGGGCAGGGAGGAGGAGATACGCAGTATTTT. It specifies CSSQVGQGGGDTQYF.

The J gene is TRBJ2-7, the V gene TRBV5-1; 9 nucleotides align to TRBD1. V trimming: 3 bases; J trimming: 5 bases; junction bases outside the gene matches: 6. The V gene's germline CDR1 is SGHRS and CDR2 YFSETQ. This CDR3 region has 14 residues. CDR3 region: CASSSQGQGNEQYF. The CDR3 nucleotides are TGCGCCAGCAGCTCCCAGGGACAGGGAAACGAGCAGTACTTC.

CDR3 sequence (DNA): TGTGCCAGCAGCCAAGATGGTGGGGGACAGGCCGACTATGGCTACACCTTC. Protein sequence: CASSQDGGGQADYGYTF. J is TRBJ1-2 and V is TRBV4-2; 8 nucleotides line up with TRBD1. Germline V gene lookup returns CDR1 LGHNA and CDR2 YNFKEQ. This CDR3 has 17 residues. The J segment lost 3 bases and the V segment lost 0 bases, leaving 9 bases of the junction unmatched.

The gene calls are TRBV18 and TRBJ1-4; no clear D. The CDR3 is 13 residues long. Germline V gene data show CDR1 as KGHSH and CDR2 as LQKENI. Trimming took 3 bases from V and 7 from J, leaving 9 bases between them. CDR3 sequence reads: CASSPTAGEKLFF. CDR3 DNA: TGTGCCAGCTCACCCACGGCGGGTGAAAAACTGTTTTTT.

This clone was picked up one time. The rearrangement links TRBV2 to TRBJ1-2, with TRBD1 matching over 9 bases. Trimming cost V 4 bases and J 5 bases; bases outside gene matches: 2. Germline lookup yields CDR1 SNHLY and CDR2 FYNNEI. The CDR3 sequence is 13 residues long. CDR3 nucleotide sequence: TGTGCCAGCAGTGCGACAGGGGGGTATGGCTACACCTTC. Translation: CASSATGGYGYTF. Looking up the rest from reference TRBV2 and TRBJ1-2 gives the full variable domain: EPEVTQTPSHQVTQMGQEVILRCVPISNHLYFYWYRQILGQKVEFLVSFYNNEISEKSEIFDDQFSVERPDGSNFTLKIRSTKLEDSAMYFCASSATGGYGYTFGSGTRLTVV.

The chain carries TRBV29-1 and TRBJ1-1; D gene ambiguous. This CDR3 comprises 10 residues. V was clipped by 6 bases and J by 0 bases, with 2 bases between them. Germline CDR1 reads SQVTM; CDR2 reads ANQGSEA. CDR3 sequence: CSVLNTEAFF. As DNA, the CDR3 is TGCAGCGTCTTGAACACTGAAGCTTTCTTT.

V and J are TRBV19 and TRBJ1-1, with 8 bases lining up with TRBD1. Germline V gene lookup returns CDR1 LNHDA and CDR2 SQIVND (reference sequence). V trimming: 5 bases; J trimming: 6 bases; junction bases outside the gene matches: 8. The CDR3 sequence is 14 residues long. The CDR3 DNA is TGTGCCAGTAGTGCTTCCAGGGGGCGTCCTGAAGCTTTCTTT. It encodes CASSASRGRPEAFF.

The V and J genes are TRBV9 and TRBJ2-5; D is possibly TRBD2 (5 bases). Germline V gene sequence: CDR1 SGDLS, CDR2 YYNGEE. Trimming took off 0 bases at V and 5 bases at J, with 8 bases between the two ends. CDR3 size: 13 residues. In DNA form, the CDR3 reads TGTGCCAGCAGCGTAGGTGAGGGTGAGACCCAGTACTTC. As protein: CASSVGEGETQYF.

The CDR3 nucleotides are TGTGCTAGTGGTTTGGACCACTGGGGGGTCCACGGGGAGCTGTTTTTT. Translating gives CASGLDHWGVHGELFF. The gene calls are TRBV12-5 and TRBJ2-2, with a possible D match to TRBD2 (6 bases). V gave up 1 base and J gave up 7 bases, with 16 bases separating them. The germline gives CDR1 LGHNT, CDR2 FRNRAP. This CDR3 is 16 amino acids long. Full variable domain (remainder filled in from reference TRBV12-5 and TRBJ2-2): DARVTQTPRHKVTEMGQEVTMRCQPILGHNTVFWYRQTMMQGLELLAYFRNRAPLDDSGMPKDRFSAEMPDATLATLKIQPSEPRDSAVYFCASGLDHWGVHGELFFGEGSRLTVL.

The chain employs TRBV29-1 and TRBJ1-2; D not certain. CDR1 and CDR2 from the germline V gene are SQVTM and ANQGSEA. V was pared by 4 bases and J by 8 bases, with 26 bases between. CDR3 size: 16 residues. The CDR3 loop reads CSVVANGGDGSRGYTF. For the CDR3, the DNA is TGCAGCGTTGTGGCGAATGGAGGCGACGGGAGTAGAGGCTACACCTTC.

V gene TRBV6-6 combines with J gene TRBJ1-5; D may be TRBD1 (5 bases). Trimming removed 5 bases from V and 4 bases from J, with 15 bases in between. This CDR3 has 15 amino acids. Germline loops: CDR1 MNHNY, CDR2 SVGAGI (reference sequence). CDR3 sequence: CASSGGAGRNQPQHF. CDR3 bases: TGTGCCAGCAGTGGAGGGGCAGGGCGGAATCAGCCCCAGCATTTT.